A selection of T cell receptor beta chains follows, all from one sample in a study of T cells in Graves' hyperthyroidism and ophthalmopathy. TCRdb redid the calling of the multiplex PCR reads with MiXCR, one entry per CDR3 protein. The sample lists around 250,000 distinct CDR3 sequences; about 17% were seen once. Sequencing input: blood. Source of these receptors: a woman aged 18-30 years with Graves' ophthalmopathy. Both conserved end residues are part of each CDR3. D genes are given only for firm matches. The listing skips clone size in some rows; elsewhere it reads once, few, many or a size class.

size,J,D,V,DNA,CDR3
many,TRBJ1-1,-,TRBV20-1,TGCAGTGCGACCCGGACCGCAGGGAACACTGAAGCTTTCTTT,CSATRTAGNTEAFF
many,TRBJ2-7,TRBD2,TRBV27,TGTGCCAGCAGTTTATTAGCGGGGGGGCCCTACGAGCAGTACTTC,CASSLLAGGPYEQYF
many,TRBJ2-2,-,TRBV6-1,TGTGCCAGCACCATGGGCCTTCTGGGCACCGGGGAGCTGTTTTTT,CASTMGLLGTGELFF
many,TRBJ2-7,TRBD1,TRBV9,TGTGCCAGCAGCCCACGGACAGGGCAGTACGAGCAGTACTTC,CASSPRTGQYEQYF
-,TRBJ1-1,TRBD1,TRBV19,TGTGCCAGTAGTCTAAGGACAGGGGGAGGGAACACTGAAGCTTTCTTT,CASSLRTGGGNTEAFF
many,TRBJ2-1,-,TRBV6-1,TGTGCCAGCTACGTCTGGGTAAGGCAGTTCTTC,CASYVWVRQFF
many,TRBJ1-5,TRBD1,TRBV28,TGTGCCAGCAGACCGGGACAGGGGGAATATCAGCCCCAGCATTTT,CASRPGQGEYQPQHF
-,TRBJ2-7,TRBD2,TRBV10-3,TGTGCCATCAGTGAGGGACTAGCGGGAATCGAGCAGTACTTC,CAISEGLAGIEQYF
many,TRBJ2-7,TRBD2,TRBV12-3/TRBV12-4,TGTGCCAGCACCCCAAGCCTAGCGGGAGGCGAGCAGTACTTC,CASTPSLAGGEQYF
many,TRBJ2-1,-,TRBV30,TGTGCCTGGATAGGACACCTCTACAATGAGCAGTTCTTC,CAWIGHLYNEQFF
many,TRBJ1-4,TRBD1,TRBV7-6,TGTGCCAGCAGCCCTGGGACAGGGAACTATGAAAAACTGTTTTTT,CASSPGTGNYEKLFF
many,TRBJ1-2,-,TRBV5-1,TGCGCCAGCAGTCCTACTGATAACTATGGCTACACCTTC,CASSPTDNYGYTF
-,TRBJ2-3,-,TRBV7-3,TGTGCCAGCAGCTCGTCAGGGGATACGCAGTATTTT,CASSSSGDTQYF
-,TRBJ2-5,TRBD2,TRBV20-1,TGCAGTGCTAGAGACCGGACTAGCGGGGGGAAACAAGAGACCCAGTACTTC,CSARDRTSGGKQETQYF
many,TRBJ2-7,-,TRBV5-1,TGCGCCAGCAGCCTTCGAGGGGACGGAGGCTACGAGCAGTACTTC,CASSLRGDGGYEQYF
few,TRBJ2-1,-,TRBV7-9,TGTGCCAGCAGCTTAGCGGGAGGGGGCATTAATGAGCAGTTCTTC,CASSLAGGGINEQFF
many,TRBJ1-1,TRBD1,TRBV4-3,TGCGCCAGCAGCCAAGGTCGCACAGGGGCCCTTGAAGCTTTCTTT,CASSQGRTGALEAFF
few,TRBJ2-7,TRBD2,TRBV13,TGTGCCAGCACTCCTAGCGGGAGGGCTTCCGAGCAGTACTTC,CASTPSGRASEQYF
many,TRBJ2-6,-,TRBV20-1,TGCAGTGCTACGGGCCACAGGGCCGGGGCCAACGTCCTGACTTTC,CSATGHRAGANVLTF
many,TRBJ1-2,-,TRBV27,TGTGCCAGCAGAGGACAGCCTGGCTACACCTTC,CASRGQPGYTF
many,TRBJ2-3,TRBD2,TRBV2,TGTGCCAGCAGCCTTAGCGGGGGGGCGGGAAATACGCAGTATTTT,CASSLSGGAGNTQYF
many,TRBJ2-7,-,TRBV28,TGTGCCAGCAGCCCTGGACAGCCCTACGAGCAGTACTTC,CASSPGQPYEQYF
many,TRBJ2-3,-,TRBV6-4,TGTGCCAGCAGTGACTCGGAGCGGAGCACAGATACGCAGTATTTT,CASSDSERSTDTQYF
many,TRBJ1-1,-,TRBV30,TGTGCCTGGAGTGTAGGCATGTTGGACACTGAAGCTTTCTTT,CAWSVGMLDTEAFF
many,TRBJ2-7,TRBD1,TRBV5-1,TGCGCCAGCAGCTCACCGACAGGGGGCAGCTCCTACGAGCAGTACTTC,CASSSPTGGSSYEQYF
many,TRBJ2-7,TRBD2,TRBV12-3/TRBV12-4,TGTGCCAGCAGTCCTCATTGGACTAGCGGGAGTCTCTACGAGCAGTACTTC,CASSPHWTSGSLYEQYF
many,TRBJ2-1,TRBD2,TRBV20-1,TGCAGTGCAATAAGGACTAGCGGTCCGGGGAATGAGCAGTTCTTC,CSAIRTSGPGNEQFF
many,TRBJ2-1,TRBD2,TRBV6-2/TRBV6-3,TGTGCCAGCAGTTACTCCCCGGGACTAGCGGTTTACAATGAGCAGTTCTTC,CASSYSPGLAVYNEQFF
-,TRBJ1-2,TRBD1,TRBV3-1,TGTGCCAGCAGCCCTGGGACAGGAAGCGCTAACTATGGCTACACCTTC,CASSPGTGSANYGYTF
few,TRBJ2-1,TRBD2,TRBV29-1,TGCAGCGTCTGTTTGATCGGGACTAGCGGGGATAATGAGCAGTTCTTC,CSVCLIGTSGDNEQFF
few,TRBJ1-2,-,TRBV12-3/TRBV12-4,TGTGCCAGCAGTTTTACACTAAACTATGGCTACACCTTC,CASSFTLNYGYTF
-,TRBJ1-3,TRBD1,TRBV7-8,TGTGCCAGCAGCCCTACAGGGGCTGGAAACACCATATATTTT,CASSPTGAGNTIYF
many,TRBJ2-1,TRBD2,TRBV10-3,TGTGCCACCGACCCCGGGACTAGCGCAAACTACAATGAGCAGTTCTTC,CATDPGTSANYNEQFF
many,TRBJ1-3,-,TRBV6-1,TGTGCCAGCTCTCTTTTGCCTACCCATAGCGGGTCTGTCTCTGGAAACACCATATATTTT,CASSLLPTHSGSVSGNTIYF
many,TRBJ2-3,TRBD2,TRBV28,TGTGCCAGCACCCCGGGACTAGCGGTTGTGGGAGATACGCAGTATTTT,CASTPGLAVVGDTQYF
many,TRBJ2-1,TRBD2,TRBV11-2,TGTGCCAGCAGCAGAGGGACTAGCGGGAGATTTGAGCAGTTCTTC,CASSRGTSGRFEQFF
many,TRBJ1-1,-,TRBV4-1,TGCGCCAGCAGCCAAGAAAGAGAGACTGAAGCTTTCTTT,CASSQERETEAFF
many,TRBJ1-4,TRBD1,TRBV5-1,TGCGCCAGCAGCGAACAGGGGGCGGCTAATGAAAAACTGTTTTTT,CASSEQGAANEKLFF
many,TRBJ1-6,-,TRBV20-1,TGCAGTGCTAGGGCACAGCTGTATAATTCACCCCTCCACTTT,CSARAQLYNSPLHF
many,TRBJ1-1,TRBD1,TRBV9,TGTGCCAGCAGCCCCCTGACAGGGTCCACTGAAGCTTTCTTT,CASSPLTGSTEAFF
-,TRBJ2-3,-,TRBV10-3,TGTGCCATCAGTGCCCCTAAGGGTCTGACAGATACGCAGTATTTT,CAISAPKGLTDTQYF
once,TRBJ1-2,-,TRBV28,TGTGCCATCAAGAAAGGCAGGAGCTCTTGGGGGTTTGGAACGGTTGGCTACACCTTC,CAIKKGRSSWGFGTVGYTF
many,TRBJ2-5,TRBD2,TRBV6-2/TRBV6-3,TGTGCCAGCAGTTACTCGATAGGACTAGCGGGGGGTACAACAGAGACCCAGTACTTC,CASSYSIGLAGGTTETQYF
many,TRBJ2-3,TRBD2,TRBV2,TGTGCCAGCAGCGCACTAGCGGGGAGCACAGATACGCAGTATTTT,CASSALAGSTDTQYF
many,TRBJ1-1,-,TRBV7-6,TGTGCCAGCAGCTTAGCGGAGCCGGGTGCGAACACTGAAGCTTTCTTT,CASSLAEPGANTEAFF
many,TRBJ1-5,TRBD1,TRBV19,TGTGCCAGTAGTGTAACTCGGGACAGGGCCGTCAATCAGCCCCAGCATTTT,CASSVTRDRAVNQPQHF
many,TRBJ2-1,-,TRBV4-2,TGTGCCAGCAGCCAAGAGGGGTGGGGCGAGGGGAATGAGCAGTTCTTC,CASSQEGWGEGNEQFF
many,TRBJ2-1,TRBD1,TRBV3-1,TGTGCCAGCAGTTCCTATCCGGGACAGGGTTTCAATGAGCAGTTCTTC,CASSSYPGQGFNEQFF
many,TRBJ1-1,-,TRBV30,TGTGCCTGGAGCCCCGGGACACTGGAAGCTTTCTTT,CAWSPGTLEAFF
-,TRBJ2-5,TRBD2,TRBV27,TGTGCCAGCAGTCCCATTGTTAGCGGGGGGCAAGAGACCCAGTACTTC,CASSPIVSGGQETQYF
many,TRBJ2-1,-,TRBV10-2,TGCGCCAGCAGTGAAACGGGGTGGGATGAGCAGTTCTTC,CASSETGWDEQFF
many,TRBJ1-2,-,TRBV3-1,TGTGCCAGCAGCCAAGATTCGGGCGGAACCTATGGCTACACCTTC,CASSQDSGGTYGYTF
many,TRBJ2-1,TRBD2,TRBV20-1,TGCAGTGCCGTCCTAGCGGGACGGTCTTCTGAGCAGTTCTTC,CSAVLAGRSSEQFF
many,TRBJ1-2,-,TRBV10-3,TGTGCCATCAGATCGGCGGGACACCTTTTATATGGCTACACCTTC,CAIRSAGHLLYGYTF
many,TRBJ2-7,TRBD1,TRBV11-3,TGTGCCAGCACCTCCTCCGGTTTGACAGGGGTCTCCGAGCAGTACTTC,CASTSSGLTGVSEQYF